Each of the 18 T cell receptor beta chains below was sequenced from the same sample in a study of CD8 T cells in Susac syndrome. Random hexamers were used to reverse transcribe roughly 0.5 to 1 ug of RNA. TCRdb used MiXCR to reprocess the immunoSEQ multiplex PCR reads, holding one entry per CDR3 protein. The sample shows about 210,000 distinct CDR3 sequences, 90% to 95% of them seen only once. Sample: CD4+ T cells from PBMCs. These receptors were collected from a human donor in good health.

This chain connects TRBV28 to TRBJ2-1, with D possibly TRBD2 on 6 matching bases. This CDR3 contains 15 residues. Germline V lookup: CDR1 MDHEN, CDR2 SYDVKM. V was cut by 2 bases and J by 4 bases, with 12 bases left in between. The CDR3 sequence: CASSLDSGTYNEQFF. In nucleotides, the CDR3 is TGTGCCAGCAGTTTAGATAGCGGCACATACAATGAGCAGTTCTTC.

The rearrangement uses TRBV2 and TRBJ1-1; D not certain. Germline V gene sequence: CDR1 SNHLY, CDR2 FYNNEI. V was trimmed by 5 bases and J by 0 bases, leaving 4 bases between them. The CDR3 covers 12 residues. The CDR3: CASSIMNTEAFF. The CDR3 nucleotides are TGTGCCAGCAGTATAATGAACACTGAAGCTTTCTTT.

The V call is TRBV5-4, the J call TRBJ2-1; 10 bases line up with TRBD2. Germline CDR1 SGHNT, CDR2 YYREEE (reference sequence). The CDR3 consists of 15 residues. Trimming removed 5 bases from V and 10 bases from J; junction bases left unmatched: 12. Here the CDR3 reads CASRQASGGGKEQFF. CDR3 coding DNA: TGTGCCAGCAGACAGGCGAGCGGGGGGGGGAAGGAGCAGTTCTTC.

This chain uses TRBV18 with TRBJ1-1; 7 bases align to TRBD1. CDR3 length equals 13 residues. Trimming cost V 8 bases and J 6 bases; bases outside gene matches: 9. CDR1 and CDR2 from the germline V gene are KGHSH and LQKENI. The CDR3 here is CASTTGVPSEAFF. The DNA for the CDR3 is TGTGCCAGCACAACAGGGGTCCCCTCTGAAGCTTTCTTT.

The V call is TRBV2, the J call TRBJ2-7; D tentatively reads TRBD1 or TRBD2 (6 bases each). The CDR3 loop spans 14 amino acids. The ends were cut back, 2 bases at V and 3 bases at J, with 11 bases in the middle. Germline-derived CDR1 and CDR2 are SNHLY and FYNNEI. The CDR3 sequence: CASSENREVYEQYF. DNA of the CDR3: TGTGCCAGCAGTGAAAACAGGGAGGTCTACGAGCAGTACTTC.

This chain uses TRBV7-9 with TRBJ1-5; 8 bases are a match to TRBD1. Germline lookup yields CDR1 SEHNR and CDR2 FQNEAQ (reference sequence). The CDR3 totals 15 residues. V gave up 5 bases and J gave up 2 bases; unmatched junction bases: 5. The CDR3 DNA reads TGTGCCAGCAGCCCCTCGGACAGGGGCAATCAGCCCCAGCATTTT. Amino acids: CASSPSDRGNQPQHF. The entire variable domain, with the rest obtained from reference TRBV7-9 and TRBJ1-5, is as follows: DTGVSQNPRHKITKRGQNVTFRCDPISEHNRLYWYRQTLGQGPEFLTYFQNEAQLEKSRLLSDRFSAERPKGSFSTLEIQRTEQGDSAMYLCASSPSDRGNQPQHFGDGTRLSIL.

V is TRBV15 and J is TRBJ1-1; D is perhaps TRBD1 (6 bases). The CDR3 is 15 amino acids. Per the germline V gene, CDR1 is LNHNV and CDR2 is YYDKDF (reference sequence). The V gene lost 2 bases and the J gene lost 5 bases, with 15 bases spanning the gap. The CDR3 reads CATSRPIGGGTEAFF. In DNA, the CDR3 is TGTGCCACCAGCAGACCCATCGGAGGGGGGACTGAAGCTTTCTTT.

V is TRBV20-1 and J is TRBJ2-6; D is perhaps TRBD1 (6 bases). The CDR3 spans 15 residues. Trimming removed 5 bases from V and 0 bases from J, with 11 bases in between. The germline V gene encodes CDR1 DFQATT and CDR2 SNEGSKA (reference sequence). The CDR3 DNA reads TGCAGTGCTTCTCGGACAGCCTCTGGGGCCAACGTCCTGACTTTC. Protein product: CSASRTASGANVLTF.

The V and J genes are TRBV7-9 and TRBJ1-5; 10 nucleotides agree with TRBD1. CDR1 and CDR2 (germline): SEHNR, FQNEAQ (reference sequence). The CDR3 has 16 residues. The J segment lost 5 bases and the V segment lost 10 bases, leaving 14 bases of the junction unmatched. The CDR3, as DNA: TGTGCCACTCGAGGTCCCGGGACAGGGGCTGATCAGCCCCAGCATTTT. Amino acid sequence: CATRGPGTGADQPQHF.

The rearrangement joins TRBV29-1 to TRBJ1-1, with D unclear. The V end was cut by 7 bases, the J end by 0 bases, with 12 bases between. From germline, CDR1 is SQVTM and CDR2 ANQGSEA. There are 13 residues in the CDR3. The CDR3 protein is CSGTFGVNTEAFF. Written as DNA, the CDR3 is TGCAGCGGAACCTTCGGAGTGAACACTGAAGCTTTCTTT.

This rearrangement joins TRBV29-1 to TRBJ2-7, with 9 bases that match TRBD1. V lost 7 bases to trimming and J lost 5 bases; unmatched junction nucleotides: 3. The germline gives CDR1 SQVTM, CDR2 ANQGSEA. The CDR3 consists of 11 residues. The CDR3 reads CSAQGADEQYF. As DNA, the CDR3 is TGCAGCGCACAGGGGGCAGACGAGCAGTACTTC.

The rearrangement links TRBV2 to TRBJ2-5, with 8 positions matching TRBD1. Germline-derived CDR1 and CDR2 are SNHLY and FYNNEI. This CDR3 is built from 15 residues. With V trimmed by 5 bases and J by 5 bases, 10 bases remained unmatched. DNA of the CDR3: TGTGCCAGCAGTAACCATCAGGGGGCGAAGGAGACCCAGTACTTC. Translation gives CASSNHQGAKETQYF.

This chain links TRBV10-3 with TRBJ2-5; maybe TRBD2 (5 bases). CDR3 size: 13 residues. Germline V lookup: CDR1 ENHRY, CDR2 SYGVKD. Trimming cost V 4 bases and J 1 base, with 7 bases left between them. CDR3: CAISGLFQETQYF. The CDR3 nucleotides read TGTGCCATCAGTGGACTATTCCAAGAGACCCAGTACTTC.

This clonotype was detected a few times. The CDR3 region is CASSSRTEETQYF. CDR3 coding DNA: TGCGCCAGCAGCTCCCGGACAGAAGAGACCCAGTACTTC. The genes are TRBV5-1 and TRBJ2-5, with D perhaps TRBD1 (6 bases). This CDR3 is 13 amino acids long. V dropped 3 bases and J dropped 3 bases, with 9 bases sitting between them. CDR1 and CDR2 (germline): SGHRS, YFSETQ.

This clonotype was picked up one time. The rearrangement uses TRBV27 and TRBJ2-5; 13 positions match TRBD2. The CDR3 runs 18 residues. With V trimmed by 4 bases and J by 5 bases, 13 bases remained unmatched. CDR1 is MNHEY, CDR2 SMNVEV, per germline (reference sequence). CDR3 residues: CASSSPSRGLAGVETQYF. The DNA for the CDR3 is TGTGCCAGCAGTTCTCCCTCTCGAGGACTAGCGGGGGTGGAGACCCAGTACTTC.

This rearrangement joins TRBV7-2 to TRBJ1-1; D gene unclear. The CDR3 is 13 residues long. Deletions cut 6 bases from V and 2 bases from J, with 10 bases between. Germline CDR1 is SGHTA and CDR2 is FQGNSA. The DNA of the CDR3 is TGTGCCAGCAGAAAGTTCAGAAACACTGAAGCTTTCTTT. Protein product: CASRKFRNTEAFF.

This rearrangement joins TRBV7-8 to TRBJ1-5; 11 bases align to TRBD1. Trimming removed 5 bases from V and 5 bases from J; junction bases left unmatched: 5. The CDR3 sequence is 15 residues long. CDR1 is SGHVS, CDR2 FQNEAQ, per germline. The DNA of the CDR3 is TGTGCCAGCAGCCCGGGACAGGGGGTGGATCAGCCCCAGCATTTT. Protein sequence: CASSPGQGVDQPQHF.

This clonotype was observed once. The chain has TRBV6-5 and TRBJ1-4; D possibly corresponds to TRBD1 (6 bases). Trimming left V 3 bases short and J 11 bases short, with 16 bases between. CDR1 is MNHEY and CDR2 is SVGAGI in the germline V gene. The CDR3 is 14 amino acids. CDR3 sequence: CASSYRQTGKKLFF. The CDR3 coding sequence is TGTGCCAGCAGTTATCGCCAAACAGGGAAGAAACTGTTTTTT.